The T cell receptor beta chain under discussion was sequenced for a study of shared clonotypes between healthy human individuals. Study in general: CD4 naive and memory got three plates each, CD8 naive two, CD8 memory one.

From CD4+ cells came CD45RA+ naive and CD45RA-negative memory subsets. Generated by immunoSEQ multiplex PCR, the TCRdb table keeps only in-frame clones and is missing some. The table includes under 2.5 million clones, 92% detected once. The CDR3 is 14 amino acids. Germline V gives CDR1 SGHRS, CDR2 YFSETQ. Trimming cost V 3 bases and J 10 bases; bases outside gene matches: 10. The origin of this receptor is a man aged 18-30 years in good health. Some clones in this sample may be carry-over from other donors' samples. What was sequenced was naive CD4+ T cells from PBMCs. The sample's subset: CD45RA+ positively selected. The chain combines TRBV5-1 with TRBJ1-1, with 9 bases aligning to TRBD1. CDR3 sequence (DNA): TGCGCCAGCAGCTGGACCGGGACAGGGAGAGTAGCTTTCTTT. Its translation is CASSWTGTGRVAFF.